The rows below give T cell receptor beta chains drawn from one sample of a study of T cell clusters in autoimmune cytopenias. TCRdb derives one entry per CDR3 protein from the multiplex PCR reads, leaving out DNA. This sample contains 4,000 to 5,000 distinct CDR3 sequences. These same data were also listed under a study on T cell repertoires in aging, cancer and after chemotherapy.

Material for sequencing was peripheral blood. Receptor source: a human donor with chronic lymphocytic leukemia. The donor label of this sample is uncertain. The CDR3 runs from the conserved cysteine through the conserved F or W. Fields, in order: clone size, J gene, V gene, CDR3 protein. Only some rows state a clone size, as once, few, many or a class for expanded clones.

>-|TRBJ1-4|TRBV6-6
CASSRGQGMQLFF
>medium-sized|TRBJ1-2|TRBV11-3
CASSLGGTQGGYTF
>-|TRBJ1-1|TRBV11-3
CASSLNVGTQYVFF
>-|TRBJ2-3|TRBV20-1
CSARDRFSGGTTDTQYF
>-|TRBJ2-1|TRBV18
CASSPPGRQGAHNEQFF
>-|TRBJ1-4|TRBV7-2
CASSLVGTGITNEKLFF
>-|TRBJ1-2|TRBV5-1
CASSYETGGRDYGYTF
>-|TRBJ1-2|TRBV6-1
CASSRGAGGNYGYTF
>-|TRBJ2-2|TRBV6-1
CASSDRVLITGELFF
>medium-sized|TRBJ2-1|TRBV6-5
CASSYSPVSGANEQFF
>-|TRBJ1-1|TRBV6-1
CASPDRANTEAFF
>-|TRBJ2-1|TRBV27
CASSFSTGVDEQFF
>-|TRBJ1-1|TRBV6-2/TRBV6-3
CASSPWGQLNTEAFF
>medium-sized|TRBJ2-4|TRBV6-5
CASSLGQLAKNIQYF
>medium-sized|TRBJ2-7|TRBV19
CASSIVVAAYEQYF
>-|TRBJ1-1|TRBV27
CATRWAGYHPEAFF
>-|TRBJ2-2|TRBV11-2
CASSFPPTSVNTGELFF
>-|TRBJ2-7|TRBV7-9
CASSSRDEQYF
>-|TRBJ1-6|TRBV5-4
CASSLGQDRLPAIRSPLHF
>-|TRBJ2-1|TRBV20-1
CSASNPGLAGGRKEQFF
>medium-sized|TRBJ2-5|TRBV11-1
CASSFRQGGIRETQYF
>-|TRBJ2-1|TRBV19
CASSWGRAYSEQFF
>-|TRBJ2-3|TRBV4-3
CASSQPSDTQYF